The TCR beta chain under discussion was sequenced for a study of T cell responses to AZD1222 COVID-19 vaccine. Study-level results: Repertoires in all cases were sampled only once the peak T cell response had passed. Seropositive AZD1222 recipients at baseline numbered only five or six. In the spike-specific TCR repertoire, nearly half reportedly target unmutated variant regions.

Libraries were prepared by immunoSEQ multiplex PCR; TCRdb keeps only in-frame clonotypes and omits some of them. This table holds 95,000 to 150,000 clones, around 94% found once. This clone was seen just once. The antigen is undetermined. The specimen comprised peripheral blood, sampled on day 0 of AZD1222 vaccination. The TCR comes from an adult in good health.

The CDR3 bases are TGCGCCAGCAGCCAGGACAGGCTTAACTATGGCTACACCTTC. Residues: CASSQDRLNYGYTF. The rearrangement links TRBV5-1 to TRBJ1-2; the match to TRBD1 covers 7 bases. The germline gives CDR1 SGHRS, CDR2 YFSETQ. This CDR3 is built from 14 residues. Germline trimming cut 4 bases from V and 1 base from J; bases unmatched to any gene: 4.